The rows below give T cell receptor beta chains drawn from one sample of a study of control samples from healthy donors and cancer patients. The data were produced by immunoSEQ multiplex PCR, yet TCRdb's version contains in-frame clones alone and is incomplete. This table holds 84,000 or so clones, around 91% found once. Sequenced material: blood. The receptors stem from a man aged 50 to 59 in good health. Both conserved end residues are part of each CDR3. A D gene is named only where the DNA matches it firmly. Expanded clones get a size class; other rows say once, few or many, or leave the size out.

j_call clone_size d_call v_call cdr3_aa cdr3_nt
TRBJ1-6 NA NA TRBV12-5 CASGSPGGYNSPLHF TGTGCTAGTGGTTCTCCCGGCGGATACAATTCACCCCTCCACTTT
TRBJ2-5 NA TRBD2 TRBV14 CASSQGLARLETQYF TGTGCCAGCAGCCAAGGACTAGCGAGGTTGGAGACCCAGTACTTC
TRBJ1-5 NA TRBD1 TRBV2 CASLMDRASNQPQHF TGTGCCAGCCTCATGGACAGGGCAAGCAATCAGCCCCAGCATTTT
TRBJ2-3 NA NA TRBV5-1 CASSLGGVLDTQYF TGCGCCAGCAGCTTGGGCGGGGTCCTAGATACGCAGTATTTT
TRBJ2-7 NA TRBD2 TRBV5-1 CASSDMRGSDEQYF TGCGCCAGCAGCGATATGCGGGGGTCCGACGAGCAGTACTTC
TRBJ1-4 once TRBD1 TRBV4-3 CASSPDRGREKLFF TGCGCCAGCAGCCCAGACAGGGGCCGTGAAAAACTGTTTTTT
TRBJ2-7 NA NA TRBV7-2 CASSFQGGTVTYEQYF TGTGCCAGCAGCTTTCAGGGGGGGACCGTCACCTACGAGCAGTACTTC
TRBJ1-6 NA TRBD1 TRBV6-5 CASTSGGLDNSPLHF TGTGCCAGCACCTCAGGGGGATTAGATAATTCACCCCTCCACTTT
TRBJ2-2 NA TRBD2 TRBV5-1 CASSLELAGASTGELFF TGCGCCAGCAGCTTGGAACTAGCGGGGGCCTCCACCGGGGAGCTGTTTTTT
TRBJ1-2 NA NA TRBV5-8 CASRLRGSKGYTF TGTGCCAGCAGATTGAGGGGGTCTAAAGGCTACACCTTC